The rows below give T cell receptor beta chains drawn from one sample of a study of blood T cell repertoires in COVID-19. The method was immunoSEQ multiplex PCR; TCRdb's version includes in-frame clones alone and lacks a portion of them. There are 60,000 or so clones in the sample; approximately 88% occur only once, and about 10% lies in the top ten. The sequencing input was peripheral blood. These receptors all stem from a man aged 25-45 years with COVID-19, enrolled during active disease. The CDR3 runs from the conserved cysteine through the conserved F or W.

j_call v_call cdr3_aa
TRBJ1-1 TRBV5-4 CASSYPGSGAFF
TRBJ2-7 TRBV6-5 CASIPGQGASEQYF
TRBJ2-1 TRBV20-1 CSAGRGGEFF
TRBJ1-1 TRBV10-3 CAITEPGQGVREAFF
TRBJ1-1 TRBV6-6 CALRQFMNTEAFF
TRBJ1-3 TRBV11-2 CASSLDHRPGNTIYF
TRBJ1-6 TRBV30 CAWKTGSSYNSPLHF
TRBJ1-5 TRBV27 CASSYSGTGYSNQPQHF
TRBJ2-5 TRBV6-5 CASTPSSGKETQYF
TRBJ1-1 TRBV28 CASSPLSEAFF
TRBJ2-1 TRBV27 CASKRSGTSGRNEQFF
TRBJ2-7 TRBV7-2 CASSGQGYEQYF
TRBJ1-6 TRBV3-1/TRBV3-2 CASSLTGSNSPLHF
TRBJ2-2 TRBV11-2 CASSRDRGLTGELFF
TRBJ1-5 TRBV24-1 CATSDFGQPQHF
TRBJ1-1 TRBV3-1/TRBV3-2 CASSRDWMNTEAFF
TRBJ2-3 TRBV6-5 CASSQEGWDTDTQYF
TRBJ2-3 TRBV19 CASSWLAGAEDTQYF
TRBJ1-5 TRBV7-9 CASSRDLSNQPQHF
TRBJ2-1 TRBV6-5 CASSKRLANEQFF
TRBJ2-6 TRBV29-1 CSVFAGSGANVLTF
TRBJ1-5 TRBV30 CAWSGDINQPQHF
TRBJ2-7 TRBV28 CASRRYAGASYEQYF
TRBJ1-1 TRBV4-3 CASSQERRGTEAFF
TRBJ2-5 TRBV9 CASSPRRGLPQETQYF
TRBJ2-1 TRBV19 CASSIDSYNEQFF
TRBJ2-7 TRBV19 CASGGQGLYEQYF
TRBJ1-1 TRBV19 CASSTFIQGPEAFF
TRBJ2-3 TRBV30 CAWSPGLAGGRRDTQYF
TRBJ2-7 TRBV28 CASSPIGTGIYEQYF
TRBJ1-2 TRBV3-1/TRBV3-2 CASSQWQRTNYGYTF
TRBJ1-1 TRBV5-1 CASSSEGGSITEAFF
TRBJ1-1 TRBV5-6 CASSFTEVGNTEAFF
TRBJ2-7 TRBV28 CASTGGIYEQYF
TRBJ1-4 TRBV2 CASSEDRAINEKLFF
TRBJ2-1 TRBV5-4 CASSLGAGARDNEQFF
TRBJ2-7 TRBV28 CASSFGGNYEQYF
TRBJ2-2 TRBV2 CASTGESNTGELFF
TRBJ1-2 TRBV14 CASSHRQGTNYGYTF
TRBJ2-5 TRBV15 CATSRTGRDQETQYF
TRBJ2-7 TRBV7-2 CASSSRATDNYEQYF
TRBJ2-1 TRBV24-1 CATSEGSSGNNEQFF
TRBJ2-5 TRBV13 CASSTAAGTETQYF
TRBJ1-4 TRBV28 CASISRDRDLGKLFF
TRBJ2-1 TRBV5-6 CASSPSGNEQFF
TRBJ2-7 TRBV7-9 CASSSTSPPGQGLYEQYF
TRBJ2-3 TRBV11-2 CASSLTGQGGADTQYF
TRBJ2-1 TRBV19 CASQGGAGGGNYYNEQFF
TRBJ1-3 TRBV28 CASSTRSEFSGNTIYF
TRBJ2-7 TRBV11-2 CASSTPTTSGTYEQYF
TRBJ2-2 TRBV15 CATSRRTSGPIGELFF
TRBJ2-3 TRBV10-3 CAISDYALSGNTDTQYF